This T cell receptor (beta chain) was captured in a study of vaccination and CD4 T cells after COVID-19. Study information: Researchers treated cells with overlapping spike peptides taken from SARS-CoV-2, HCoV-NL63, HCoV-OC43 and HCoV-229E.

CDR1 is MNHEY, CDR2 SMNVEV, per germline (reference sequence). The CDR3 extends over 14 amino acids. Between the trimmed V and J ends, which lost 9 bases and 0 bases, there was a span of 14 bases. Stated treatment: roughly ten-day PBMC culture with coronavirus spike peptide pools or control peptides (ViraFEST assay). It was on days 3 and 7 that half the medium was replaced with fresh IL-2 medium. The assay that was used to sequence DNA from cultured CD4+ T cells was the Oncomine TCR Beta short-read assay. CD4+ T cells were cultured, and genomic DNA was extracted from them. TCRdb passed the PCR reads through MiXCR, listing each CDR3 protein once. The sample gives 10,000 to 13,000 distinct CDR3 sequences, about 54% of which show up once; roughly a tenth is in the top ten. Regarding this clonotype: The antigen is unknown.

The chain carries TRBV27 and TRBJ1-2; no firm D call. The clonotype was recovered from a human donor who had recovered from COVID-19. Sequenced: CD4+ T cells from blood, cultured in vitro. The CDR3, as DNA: TGTGCCAGGACGATGCAGGAGGCTAACTATGGCTACACCTTC. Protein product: CARTMQEANYGYTF.